The T cell receptor beta chain under discussion was sequenced for a study of blood T cell repertoires in COVID-19. Method: immunoSEQ multiplex PCR; TCRdb's copy keeps in-frame clones and lacks some. The table has approximately 270,000 clones, approximately 89% seen once. Per germline, CDR1 WNHNN and CDR2 SYGVQD (reference sequence). Trimming stripped 8 bases from V and 4 bases from J, with 16 bases between. The CDR3 runs to 14 residues. The sequencing input was peripheral blood. The V and J genes are TRBV10-1 and TRBJ2-3; possible D gene TRBD1, 6 bases. This clonotype was obtained from a man aged 35-49 years with active or convalescent COVID-19. This CDR3 is CASARGRGADTQYF. DNA for the CDR3: TGCGCCAGCGCCAGGGGCCGAGGAGCAGATACGCAGTATTTT.